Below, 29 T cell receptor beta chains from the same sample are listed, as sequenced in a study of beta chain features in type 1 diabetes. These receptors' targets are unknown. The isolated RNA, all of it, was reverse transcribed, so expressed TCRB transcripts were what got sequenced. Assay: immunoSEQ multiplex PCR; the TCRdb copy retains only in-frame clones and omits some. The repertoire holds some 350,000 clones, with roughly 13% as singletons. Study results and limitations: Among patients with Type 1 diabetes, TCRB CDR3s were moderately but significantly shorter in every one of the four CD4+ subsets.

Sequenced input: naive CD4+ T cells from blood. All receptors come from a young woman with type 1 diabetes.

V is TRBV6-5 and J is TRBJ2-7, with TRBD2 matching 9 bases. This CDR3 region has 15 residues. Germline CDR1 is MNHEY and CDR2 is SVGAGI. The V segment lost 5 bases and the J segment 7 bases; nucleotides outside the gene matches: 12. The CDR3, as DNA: TGTGCCAGCAGTCCAATAGCGGGAGCTGAGAGGGAGCAGTACGTC. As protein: CASSPIAGAEREQYV.

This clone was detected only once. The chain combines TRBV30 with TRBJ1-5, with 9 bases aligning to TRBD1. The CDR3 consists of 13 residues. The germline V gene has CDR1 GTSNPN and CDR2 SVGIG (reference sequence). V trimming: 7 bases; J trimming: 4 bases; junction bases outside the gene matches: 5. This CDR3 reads CALDRGGNQPQHF. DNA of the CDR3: TGTGCCTTGGACAGGGGAGGGAATCAGCCCCAGCATTTT. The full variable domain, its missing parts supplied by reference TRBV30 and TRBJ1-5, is SQTIHQWPATLVQPVGSPLSLECTVEGTSNPNLYWYRQAAGRGLQLLFYSVGIGQISSEVPQNLSASRPQDRQFILSSKKLLLSDSGFYLCALDRGGNQPQHFGDGTRLSIL.

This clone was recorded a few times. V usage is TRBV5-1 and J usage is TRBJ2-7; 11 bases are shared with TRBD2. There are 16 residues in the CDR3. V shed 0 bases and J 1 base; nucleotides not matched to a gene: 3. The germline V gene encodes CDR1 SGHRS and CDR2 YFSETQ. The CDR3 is CASSLGLAGNSYEQYF. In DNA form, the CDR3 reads TGCGCCAGCAGCTTGGGACTAGCGGGAAATTCCTACGAGCAGTACTTC.

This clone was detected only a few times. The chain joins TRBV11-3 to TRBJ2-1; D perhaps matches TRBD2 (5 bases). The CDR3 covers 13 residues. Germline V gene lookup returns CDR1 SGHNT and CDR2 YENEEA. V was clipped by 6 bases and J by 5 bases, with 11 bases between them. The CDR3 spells CASRADGDNEQFF. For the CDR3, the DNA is TGTGCCAGCAGAGCGGACGGGGACAATGAGCAGTTCTTC. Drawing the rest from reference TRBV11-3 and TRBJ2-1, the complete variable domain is EAGVVQSPRYKIIEKKQPVAFWCNPISGHNTLYWYLQNLGQGPELLIRYENEEAVDDSQLPKDRFSAERLKGVDSTLKIQPAELGDSAVYLCASRADGDNEQFFGPGTRLTVL.

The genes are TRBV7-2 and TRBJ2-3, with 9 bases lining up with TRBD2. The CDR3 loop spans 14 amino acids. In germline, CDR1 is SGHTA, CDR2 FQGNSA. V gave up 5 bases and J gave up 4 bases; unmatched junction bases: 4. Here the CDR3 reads CASSPGLAADTQYF. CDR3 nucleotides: TGTGCCAGCAGCCCGGGACTAGCAGCAGATACGCAGTATTTT.

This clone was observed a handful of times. CDR3 region: CASSLRGSTYQETQYF. The CDR3 DNA reads as TGCGCCAGCAGCTTGAGGGGAAGTACGTACCAAGAGACCCAGTACTTC. The rearrangement links TRBV5-1 to TRBJ2-5, with a possible D match to TRBD1 (5 bases). Trimming stripped 1 base from V and 0 bases from J, with 13 bases between. The V gene's germline CDR1 is SGHRS and CDR2 YFSETQ. This CDR3 is built from 16 residues.

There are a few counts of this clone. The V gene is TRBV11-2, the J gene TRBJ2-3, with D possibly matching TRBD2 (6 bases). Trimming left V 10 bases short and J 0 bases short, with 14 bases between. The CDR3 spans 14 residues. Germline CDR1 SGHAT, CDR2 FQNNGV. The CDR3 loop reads CATPGLRSTDTQYF. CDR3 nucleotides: TGTGCCACCCCGGGACTTCGAAGCACAGATACGCAGTATTTT.

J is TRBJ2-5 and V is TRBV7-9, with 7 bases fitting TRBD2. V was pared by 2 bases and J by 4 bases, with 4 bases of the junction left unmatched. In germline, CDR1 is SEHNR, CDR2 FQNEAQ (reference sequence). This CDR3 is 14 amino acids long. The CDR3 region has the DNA TGTGCCAGCAGCTTAACCGCGGGAGTAGAGACCCAGTACTTC. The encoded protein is CASSLTAGVETQYF.

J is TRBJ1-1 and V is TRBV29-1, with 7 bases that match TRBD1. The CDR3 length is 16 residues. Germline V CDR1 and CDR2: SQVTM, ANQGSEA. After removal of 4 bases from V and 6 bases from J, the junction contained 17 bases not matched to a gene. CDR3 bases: TGCAGCGTTGTCGGGACAGTGAAATTTGGGGTCGCTGAAGCTTTCTTT. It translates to CSVVGTVKFGVAEAFF. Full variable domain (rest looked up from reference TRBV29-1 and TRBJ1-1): SAVISQKPSRDICQRGTSLTIQCQVDSQVTMMFWYRQQPGQSLTLIATANQGSEATYESGFVIDKFPISRPNLTFSTLTVSNMSPEDSSIYLCSVVGTVKFGVAEAFFGQGTRLTVV.

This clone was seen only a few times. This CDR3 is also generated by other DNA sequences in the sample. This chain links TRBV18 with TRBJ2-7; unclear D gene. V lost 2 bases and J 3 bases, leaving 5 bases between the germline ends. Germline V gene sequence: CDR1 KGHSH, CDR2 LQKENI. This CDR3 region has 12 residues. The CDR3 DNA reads TGTGCCAGCTCACCAGGCAGCTACGAGCAGTACTTC. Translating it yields CASSPGSYEQYF.

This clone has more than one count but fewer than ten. CDR3 nucleotide sequence: TGTGCCAGCAGTGGTAGCTCCTACGAGCAGTACGTC. This sequence encodes CASSGSSYEQYV. This chain uses TRBV2 with TRBJ2-7; D is ambiguous. CDR3 length: 12 amino acids. Germline V gene sequence: CDR1 SNHLY, CDR2 FYNNEI. Trimming pared 4 bases from V and 0 bases from J, leaving 4 bases between.

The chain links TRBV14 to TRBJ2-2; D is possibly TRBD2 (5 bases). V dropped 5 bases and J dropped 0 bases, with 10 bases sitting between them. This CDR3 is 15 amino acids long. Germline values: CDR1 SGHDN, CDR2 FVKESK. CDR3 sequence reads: CASSSRGPNTGELFF. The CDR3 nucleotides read TGTGCCAGCAGCTCCCGAGGGCCGAACACCGGGGAGCTGTTTTTT.

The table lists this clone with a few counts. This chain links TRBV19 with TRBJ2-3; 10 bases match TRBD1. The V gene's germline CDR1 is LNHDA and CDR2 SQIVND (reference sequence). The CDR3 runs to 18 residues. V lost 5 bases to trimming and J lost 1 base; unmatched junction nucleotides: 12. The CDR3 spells CASSGQGERGYGTDTQYF. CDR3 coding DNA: TGTGCCAGTAGTGGACAGGGGGAGCGAGGCTACGGCACAGATACGCAGTATTTT.

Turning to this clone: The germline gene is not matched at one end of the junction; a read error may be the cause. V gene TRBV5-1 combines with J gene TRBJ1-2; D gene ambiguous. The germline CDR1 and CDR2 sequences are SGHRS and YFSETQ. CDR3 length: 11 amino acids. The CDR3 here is CATSGPYGYTF. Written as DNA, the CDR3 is TGCGCCACCAGCGGGCCTTATGGCTACACCTTC.

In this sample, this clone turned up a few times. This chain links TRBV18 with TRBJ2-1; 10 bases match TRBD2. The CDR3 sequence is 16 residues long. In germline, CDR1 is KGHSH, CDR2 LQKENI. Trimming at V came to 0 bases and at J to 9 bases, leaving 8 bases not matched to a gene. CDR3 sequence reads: CASSPPSGRAGGEQFF. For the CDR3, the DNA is TGTGCCAGCTCACCACCGAGCGGGAGGGCCGGGGGTGAGCAGTTCTTC.

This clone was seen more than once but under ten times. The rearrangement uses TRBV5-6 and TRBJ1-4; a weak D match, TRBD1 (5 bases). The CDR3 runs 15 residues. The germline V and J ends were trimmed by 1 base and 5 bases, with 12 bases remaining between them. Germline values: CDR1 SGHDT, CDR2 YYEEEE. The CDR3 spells CASSLHGAGNEKLFF. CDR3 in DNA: TGTGCCAGCAGCTTGCATGGGGCGGGGAATGAAAAACTGTTTTTT.

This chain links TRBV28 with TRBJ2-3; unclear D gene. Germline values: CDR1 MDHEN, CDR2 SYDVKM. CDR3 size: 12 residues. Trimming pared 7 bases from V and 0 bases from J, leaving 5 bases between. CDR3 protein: CASTRSTDTQYF. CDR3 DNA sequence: TGTGCCAGCACCCGTAGCACAGATACGCAGTATTTT.

The CDR3 region is CSGGRGNTEAFF. The CDR3 DNA follows: TGCAGCGGGGGTCGGGGTAACACTGAAGCTTTCTTT. This chain uses TRBV29-1 with TRBJ1-1; no reliable D call. CDR3 size: 12 residues. V was clipped by 7 bases and J by 2 bases, with 11 bases between them. Germline-derived CDR1 and CDR2 are SQVTM and ANQGSEA.

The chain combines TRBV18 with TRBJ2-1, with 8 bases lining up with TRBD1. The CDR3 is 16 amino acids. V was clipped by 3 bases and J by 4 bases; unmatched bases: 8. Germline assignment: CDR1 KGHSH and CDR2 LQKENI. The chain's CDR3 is CASSPVPGTGYNEQFF. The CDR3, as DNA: TGTGCCAGCTCACCGGTTCCCGGGACAGGTTACAATGAGCAGTTCTTC.

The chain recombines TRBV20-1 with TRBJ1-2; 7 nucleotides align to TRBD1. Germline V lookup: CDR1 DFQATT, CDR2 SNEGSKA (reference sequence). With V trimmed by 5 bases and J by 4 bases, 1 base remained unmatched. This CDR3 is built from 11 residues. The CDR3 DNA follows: TGCAGTGCTCGGGACAGCTATGGCTACACCTTC. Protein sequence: CSARDSYGYTF.

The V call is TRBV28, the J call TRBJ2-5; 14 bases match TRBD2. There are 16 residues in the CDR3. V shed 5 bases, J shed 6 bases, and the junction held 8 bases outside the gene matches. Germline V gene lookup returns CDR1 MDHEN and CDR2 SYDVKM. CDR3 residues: CASSPGTSGSRKTQYF. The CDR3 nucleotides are TGTGCCAGCAGTCCCGGGACTAGCGGGAGTAGAAAGACCCAGTACTTC. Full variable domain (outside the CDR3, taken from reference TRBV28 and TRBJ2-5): DVKVTQSSRYLVKRTGEKVFLECVQDMDHENMFWYRQDPGLGLRLIYFSYDVKMKEKGDIPEGYSVSREKKERFSLILESASTNQTSMYLCASSPGTSGSRKTQYFGPGTRLLVL.

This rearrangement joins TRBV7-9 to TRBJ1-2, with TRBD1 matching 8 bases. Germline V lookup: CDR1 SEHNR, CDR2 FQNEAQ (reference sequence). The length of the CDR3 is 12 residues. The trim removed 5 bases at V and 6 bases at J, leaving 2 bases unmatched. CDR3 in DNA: TGTGCCAGCAGCGCGACAGGGGATGGCTACACCTTC. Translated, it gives CASSATGDGYTF.

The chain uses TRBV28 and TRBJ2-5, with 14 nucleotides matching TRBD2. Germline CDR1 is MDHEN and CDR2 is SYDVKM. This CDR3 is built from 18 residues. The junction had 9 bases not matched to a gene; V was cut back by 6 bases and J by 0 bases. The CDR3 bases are TGTGCCAGCAGCAACCCCGGGACTAGCGGGAGACACCAAGAGACCCAGTACTTC. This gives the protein CASSNPGTSGRHQETQYF.

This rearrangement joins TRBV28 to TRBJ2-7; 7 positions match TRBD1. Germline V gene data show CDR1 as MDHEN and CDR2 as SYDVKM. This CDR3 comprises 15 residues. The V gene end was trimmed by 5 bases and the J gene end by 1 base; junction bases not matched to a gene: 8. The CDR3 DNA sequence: TGTGCCAGCAGTGTTCCCGGGACAGCGTCCTACGAGCAGTACTTC. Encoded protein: CASSVPGTASYEQYF.

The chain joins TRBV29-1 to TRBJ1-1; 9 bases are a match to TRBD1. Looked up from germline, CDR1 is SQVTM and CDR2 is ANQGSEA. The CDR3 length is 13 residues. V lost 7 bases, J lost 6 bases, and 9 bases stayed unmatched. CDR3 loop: CSAWTGVGAEAFF. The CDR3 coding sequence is TGCAGCGCCTGGACAGGGGTAGGCGCTGAAGCTTTCTTT.

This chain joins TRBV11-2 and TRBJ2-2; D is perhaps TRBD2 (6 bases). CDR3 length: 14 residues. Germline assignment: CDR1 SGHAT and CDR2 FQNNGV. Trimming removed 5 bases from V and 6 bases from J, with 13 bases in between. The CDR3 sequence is CASSRPLASGELFF. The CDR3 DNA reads TGTGCCAGCAGCCGACCCCTAGCGTCCGGGGAGCTGTTTTTT.

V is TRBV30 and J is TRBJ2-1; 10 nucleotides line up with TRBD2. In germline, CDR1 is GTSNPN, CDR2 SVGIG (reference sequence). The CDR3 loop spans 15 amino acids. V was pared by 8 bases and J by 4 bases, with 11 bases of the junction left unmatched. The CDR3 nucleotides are TGTGCCGCTACCGTCGCTAGCGGGAGTTACAATGAGCAGTTCTTC. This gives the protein CAATVASGSYNEQFF.

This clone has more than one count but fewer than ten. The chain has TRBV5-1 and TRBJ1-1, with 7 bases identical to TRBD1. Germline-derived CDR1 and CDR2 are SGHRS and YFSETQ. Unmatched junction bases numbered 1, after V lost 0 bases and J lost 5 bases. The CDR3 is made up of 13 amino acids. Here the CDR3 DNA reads TGCGCCAGCAGCTTGGGCAGGGGGACTGAAGCTTTCTTT. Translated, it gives CASSLGRGTEAFF.

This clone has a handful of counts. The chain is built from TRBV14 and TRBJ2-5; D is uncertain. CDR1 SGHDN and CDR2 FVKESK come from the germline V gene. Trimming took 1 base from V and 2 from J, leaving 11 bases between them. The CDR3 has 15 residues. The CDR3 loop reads CASSQGLSEQETQYF. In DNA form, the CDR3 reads TGTGCCAGCAGCCAAGGCCTTTCCGAGCAAGAGACCCAGTACTTC.